A selection of T cell receptor beta chains follows, all from one sample in a study of tumour-infiltrating T cells in Burkitt lymphoma. The method was immunoSEQ multiplex PCR; TCRdb's version includes in-frame clones alone and lacks a portion of them. Here the sample spans thousands of clones, about a tenth being singletons. Sequencing was done on a sample of tumor tissue. These receptors were taken from a human donor with diffuse large B-cell lymphoma. The CDR3 runs from the conserved cysteine through the conserved F or W. Fields, in order: clone size, D gene, J gene, V gene, CDR3 protein, CDR3 DNA. The D gene is left open where the match is weak. Only part of the rows carry a size: once, few, many, or a class if the clone is expanded.

few - TRBJ1-2 TRBV4-1 CASSQGDSVRYGYTF TGCGCCAGCAGCCAAGGAGACAGCGTGCGCTATGGCTACACCTTC
once TRBD1 TRBJ2-7 TRBV2 CASSDEGAYYEQYF TGTGCCAGCAGTGATGAGGGGGCTTACTACGAGCAGTACTTC
- TRBD1 TRBJ1-1 TRBV27 CASTPTGPNTEAFF TGTGCCAGCACCCCGACAGGGCCGAACACTGAAGCTTTCTTT
- TRBD2 TRBJ2-7 TRBV27 CASSSGTSGNEQYF TGTGCCAGCAGTTCAGGGACTAGCGGAAACGAGCAGTACTTC
- TRBD2 TRBJ2-6 TRBV9 CASSVGLAGGSGANVLTF TGTGCCAGCAGCGTAGGGTTGGCGGGGGGCTCTGGGGCCAACGTCCTGACTTTC
- - TRBJ2-1 TRBV5-1 CASSLSLLAYNEQFF TGCGCCAGCAGCTTGTCGTTACTGGCCTACAATGAGCAGTTCTTC
few TRBD2 TRBJ2-7 TRBV2 CASTSPGGEQYF TGTGCCAGCACTAGCCCGGGAGGCGAGCAGTACTTC
few - TRBJ1-6 TRBV6-5 CASSPDFNSPLHF TGTGCCAGCAGTCCGGACTTTAATTCACCCCTCCACTTT
- - TRBJ2-7 TRBV5-1 CASSLQASGPSSSYEQYF TGCGCCAGCAGCTTACAGGCGTCCGGTCCCTCGAGCTCCTACGAGCAGTACTTC
few - TRBJ1-2 TRBV27 CASSPNFRVYSQGGYTF TGTGCCAGCAGTCCGAATTTCCGGGTCTACTCTCAGGGTGGCTACACCTTC
- - TRBJ1-4 TRBV19 CASSPPFWKYEKLFF TGTGCCAGTAGTCCTCCTTTTTGGAAATATGAAAAACTGTTTTTT
few - TRBJ1-6 TRBV18 CASSPGGGVYNSPLHF TGTGCCAGCTCACCGGGCGGGGGGGTATACAATTCACCCCTCCACTTT
- - TRBJ2-3 TRBV18 CASSPRPGGTDTQYF TGTGCCAGCTCACCTAGGCCCGGCGGGACAGATACGCAGTATTTT
- - TRBJ1-1 TRBV5-1 CASSFTGRAVGTEAFF TGCGCCAGCAGCTTCACAGGGCGTGCAGTGGGGACTGAAGCTTTCTTT
- - TRBJ1-2 TRBV2 CASTMAPGGYIF TGTGCCAGCACTATGGCCCCCGGCGGCTACATCTTC
- - TRBJ2-7 TRBV9 CASSVGPIPYEQYF TGTGCCAGCAGCGTTGGGCCGATCCCGTACGAGCAGTACTTC
few - TRBJ1-5 TRBV6-6 CASSSPAQPQHF TGTGCCAGCAGTTCTCCCGCCCAGCCCCAGCATTTT
- TRBD1 TRBJ1-3 TRBV13 CASSRDRGVNTIYF TGTGCCAGCAGCCGCGACAGGGGGGTAAACACCATATATTTT
few - TRBJ1-5 TRBV2 CASSETGRRQPQHF TGTGCCAGCAGCGAAACGGGGAGGAGGCAGCCCCAGCATTTT
- - TRBJ1-1 TRBV5-1 CASSLEGGGDTEAFF TGCGCCAGCAGCTTGGAAGGTGGGGGAGACACTGAAGCTTTCTTT
once - TRBJ2-3 TRBV11-2 CASSLGAGPRTDTQYF TGTGCCAGCAGCTTAGGAGCGGGCCCACGCACAGATACGCAGTATTTT
few - TRBJ1-1 TRBV10-2 CASSEESGHIQAFF TGCGCCAGCAGTGAAGAGTCGGGACACATCCAAGCTTTCTTT
- - TRBJ2-3 TRBV6-1 CASSEGLGSTDTQYF TGTGCCAGCAGTGAAGGGTTAGGGAGCACAGATACGCAGTATTTT
few - TRBJ1-5 TRBV6-5 CASSYSGGTNQPQHF TGTGCCAGCAGTTACTCGGGGGGGACTAATCAGCCCCAGCATTTT
few - TRBJ1-1 TRBV29-1 CSAVRDDAPEAFF TGCAGCGCGGTCCGGGACGATGCCCCTGAAGCTTTCTTT
few - TRBJ1-1 TRBV6-6 CASSYTGLTEAFF TGTGCCAGCAGTTACACAGGGTTGACTGAAGCTTTCTTT
few - TRBJ1-2 TRBV5-4 CASSFSQVINYGYTF TGTGCCAGCAGCTTTTCACAGGTTATCAACTATGGCTACACCTTC
few TRBD2 TRBJ2-7 TRBV4-1 CASSLSAGESYEQYF TGCGCCAGCAGCCTATCCGCGGGGGAGTCCTACGAGCAGTACTTC
few - TRBJ2-7 TRBV19 CASSIRPWGYEQYF TGTGCCAGTAGTATCCGGCCGTGGGGATACGAGCAGTACTTC
- - TRBJ1-2 TRBV28 CASTSGKYGYTF TGTGCCAGCACATCGGGCAAGTATGGCTACACCTTC
- - TRBJ1-2 TRBV7-9 CASSLKGDYGYTF TGTGCCAGCAGCTTAAAAGGGGACTATGGCTACACCTTC
- - TRBJ1-5 TRBV7-2 CASSSRGGLGQPQHF TGTGCCAGCAGCTCCCGAGGGGGGCTTGGTCAGCCCCAGCATTTT
few - TRBJ1-5 TRBV6-1 CASSVQEDSNQPQHF TGTGCCAGCAGTGTACAGGAGGATAGCAATCAGCCCCAGCATTTT
few - TRBJ2-2 TRBV6-1 CAMSEPNTGELFF TGTGCCATGAGCGAACCTAACACCGGGGAGCTGTTTTTT
few - TRBJ1-5 TRBV6-1 CASSQVGGPNQPQHF TGTGCCAGCAGTCAGGTAGGGGGTCCTAATCAGCCCCAGCATTTT
few - TRBJ2-7 TRBV9 CASSVAARPSYEQYF TGTGCCAGCAGCGTAGCGGCAAGACCCTCCTACGAGCAGTACTTC
few - TRBJ1-5 TRBV2 CASSERDQPQHF TGTGCCAGCAGTGAACGGGATCAGCCCCAGCATTTT
- - TRBJ1-2 TRBV25-1 CASSHPDNYGYTF TGTGCCAGCAGTCATCCTGATAACTATGGCTACACCTTC
- - TRBJ2-3 TRBV6-5 CASRLDGRATDTQYF TGTGCCAGCAGGCTCGACGGCAGGGCCACAGATACGCAGTATTTT
- TRBD1 TRBJ1-2 TRBV6-5 CASSYSDRGYGYTF TGTGCCAGCAGTTACTCGGACAGGGGATACGGCTACACCTTC
- TRBD1 TRBJ2-7 TRBV10-3 CAISESRDRGMYEQYF TGTGCCATCAGTGAGTCCCGGGACAGGGGGATGTACGAGCAGTACTTC
few - TRBJ2-5 TRBV27 CASSIVGQETQYF TGTGCCAGCAGTATTGTAGGCCAAGAGACCCAGTACTTC
medium-sized - TRBJ1-1 TRBV6-5 CASRAPGNTEAFF TGTGCCAGCAGAGCACCAGGGAACACTGAAGCTTTCTTT
few - TRBJ2-7 TRBV7-8 CASSSRDRYSYEQYF TGTGCCAGCAGCTCCCGGGACCGCTACTCCTACGAGCAGTACTTC
few TRBD2 TRBJ2-1 TRBV9 CASSVVQAGDGEQFF TGTGCCAGCAGCGTAGTGCAAGCGGGGGACGGTGAGCAGTTCTTC
- - TRBJ2-6 TRBV5-1 CASSFWGSGANVLTF TGCGCCAGCAGCTTCTGGGGGTCCGGGGCCAACGTCCTGACTTTC
few TRBD1 TRBJ2-7 TRBV7-8 CASSSWTGVPLDEQYF TGTGCCAGCAGCTCCTGGACAGGGGTGCCACTCGACGAGCAGTACTTC
- - TRBJ1-3 TRBV19 CASTLGENRRGNTIYF TGTGCCAGTACCTTGGGCGAGAACCGACGGGGAAACACCATATATTTT
- - TRBJ1-2 TRBV4-2 CASSQDRVQVINYGYTF TGTGCCAGCAGCCAAGATAGAGTACAGGTTATTAACTATGGCTACACCTTC
few TRBD1 TRBJ2-5 TRBV11-2 CASSNPGQGQETQYF TGTGCCAGCAGCAACCCCGGACAGGGCCAAGAGACCCAGTACTTC
few - TRBJ2-7 TRBV15 CATSRDVKGGEQYF TGTGCCACCAGCAGAGACGTCAAAGGGGGCGAGCAGTACTTC
few - TRBJ1-5 TRBV5-1 CASSSNGNQPQHF TGCGCCAGCAGCTCGAATGGCAATCAGCCCCAGCATTTT
few - TRBJ1-5 TRBV27 CASSPLFNQPQHF TGTGCCAGCAGTCCCCTCTTCAATCAGCCCCAGCATTTT
few - TRBJ1-2 TRBV6-1 CASSDSVNYGYTF TGTGCCAGCAGTGATTCAGTTAACTATGGCTACACCTTC
- TRBD1 TRBJ1-4 TRBV10-2 CASQSGQGAGEKLFF TGCGCCAGCCAGAGCGGACAGGGGGCGGGTGAAAAACTGTTTTTT